The 18 T cell receptor beta chains below all came from one sample that was sequenced in a study of OX40 agonist ivuxolimab in advanced cancers. Repertoires were generated with immunoSEQ multiplex PCR, while TCRdb's copy carries only in-frame clones and drops some. The sample holds approximately 60,000 clones; approximately 92% are singletons and the top ten take approximately 15%. The specimen comprised CD4+ or CD8+ T cells sorted from blood, sampled in a trial of the OX40 agonist ivuxolimab. These receptors were obtained from an adult with an advanced solid tumor such as melanoma, head and neck, liver or kidney cancer.

V usage is TRBV30 and J usage is TRBJ1-1; D ambiguous. V lost 0 bases and J lost 5, with 10 bases in between. CDR1 and CDR2 from the germline V gene are GTSNPN and SVGIG (reference sequence). The CDR3 sequence is 13 residues long. CDR3 sequence reads: CAWSVQEGTEAFF. The CDR3 DNA reads as TGTGCCTGGAGTGTTCAGGAGGGAACTGAAGCTTTCTTT.

V and J are TRBV5-1 and TRBJ1-1; 9 positions agree with TRBD1. Germline CDR1 reads SGHRS; CDR2 reads YFSETQ. V dropped 0 bases and J dropped 11; count of bases not matched to a gene: 5. The CDR3 length is 13 residues. CDR3 amino acids: CASSLAGTGFAFF. Written as DNA, the CDR3 is TGCGCCAGCAGCTTGGCCGGGACAGGGTTCGCTTTCTTT. Filled out from reference TRBV5-1 and TRBJ1-1, the complete variable domain reads KAGVTQTPRYLIKTRGQQVTLSCSPISGHRSVSWYQQTPGQGLQFLFEYFSETQRNKGNFPGRFSGRQFSNSRSEMNVSTLELGDSALYLCASSLAGTGFAFFGQGTRLTVV.

This rearrangement joins TRBV5-1 to TRBJ2-1; 12 bases align to TRBD1. J was trimmed by 6 bases and V by 5 bases; bases with no gene match: 9. Germline V gene lookup returns CDR1 SGHRS and CDR2 YFSETQ. This CDR3 contains 16 residues. The CDR3 region has the DNA TGCGCCAGCAGTTCTCCCGGGACAGGGGGCCCCAATGAGCAGTTCTTC. It translates to CASSSPGTGGPNEQFF.

This clone was recorded at least ten times. The rearrangement links TRBV7-9 to TRBJ2-1, with 12 positions matching TRBD2. This CDR3 is built from 15 residues. CDR1 is SEHNR and CDR2 is FQNEAQ in the germline V gene (reference sequence). Trimming took 5 bases from V and 5 from J; bases not matched to a gene: 4. The CDR3, as DNA: TGTGCCAGCAGCGCGGGACTAGCGGGCGACAATGAGCAGTTCTTC. Translation: CASSAGLAGDNEQFF.

Remarks on this clone: Other nucleotide sequences from this sample produce the same CDR3. The rearrangement links TRBV9 to TRBJ2-2; D remains unclear. Trimming pared 0 bases from V and 8 bases from J, leaving 2 bases between. CDR3 length: 11 amino acids. The germline V gene has CDR1 SGDLS and CDR2 YYNGEE. CDR3 sequence (DNA): TGTGCCAGCAGCGTAGCAGGGGAGCTGTTTTTT. Residues: CASSVAGELFF.

The chain links TRBV9 to TRBJ2-5; D is possibly TRBD1 (5 bases). Germline loops: CDR1 SGDLS, CDR2 YYNGEE. V lost 7 bases to trimming and J lost 5 bases, with 15 bases between them. CDR3 size: 13 residues. The CDR3 region is CASGPGNVETQYF. Here the CDR3 DNA reads TGTGCCAGCGGTCCAGGGAACGTGGAGACCCAGTACTTC.

The chain uses TRBV28 and TRBJ2-1; possible D gene TRBD1, 6 bases. This CDR3 comprises 17 residues. Germline V CDR1 and CDR2: MDHEN, SYDVKM. The ends were cut back, 6 bases at V and 5 bases at J, with 23 bases in the middle. The CDR3 region has the DNA TGTGCCAGCAGATTTCTTCTCGAGGGGGTGTTACACAATGAGCAGTTCTTC. Amino acid sequence: CASRFLLEGVLHNEQFF.

This sequence joins TRBV7-2 and TRBJ1-2; D remains ambiguous. V was trimmed by 3 bases and J by 6 bases, leaving 14 bases between them. The germline V gene encodes CDR1 SGHTA and CDR2 FQGNSA. The CDR3 runs 14 residues. The CDR3 nucleotides read TGTGCCAGCAGCTTCGCCAGGCGAGGTGATGGCTACACCTTC. Amino acids: CASSFARRGDGYTF.

V gene TRBV30 combines with J gene TRBJ2-5; D might be TRBD2 (5 bases). The ends were cut back, 2 bases at V and 5 bases at J, with 12 bases in the middle. Germline-derived CDR1 and CDR2 are GTSNPN and SVGIG (reference sequence). This CDR3 contains 13 residues. CDR3 DNA: TGTGCCTGGAGTTTGGACTCATGGGAGACCCAGTACTTC. The encoded protein is CAWSLDSWETQYF.

The V call is TRBV6-6, the J call TRBJ1-1; D is unresolved. V lost 5 bases to trimming and J lost 7 bases, with 8 bases between them. Germline V lookup: CDR1 MNHNY, CDR2 SVGAGI (reference sequence). The CDR3 is 11 residues long. CDR3 DNA sequence: TGTGCCAGCAGTAAGTACGGTGAAGCTTTCTTT. Protein: CASSKYGEAFF.

The rearrangement uses TRBV27 and TRBJ2-5; weak D call: TRBD1 (6 bases). Germline-derived CDR1 and CDR2 are MNHEY and SMNVEV (reference sequence). CDR3 length equals 15 residues. V was trimmed by 4 bases and J by 3 bases, leaving 15 bases between them. The CDR3 spells CASSSPGQGKETQYF. The CDR3 DNA reads TGTGCCAGCAGTTCCCCGGGACAAGGAAAAGAGACCCAGTACTTC.

This rearrangement joins TRBV6-1 to TRBJ2-1; unclear D gene. The CDR3 is made up of 16 amino acids. V was shortened by 1 base and J by 2 bases, with 12 bases between the two germline ends. CDR1 and CDR2 (germline): MNHNS, SASEGT. Here the CDR3 reads CASSEGVGNPYNEQFF. The CDR3 DNA sequence: TGTGCCAGCAGTGAAGGGGTGGGGAACCCCTACAATGAGCAGTTCTTC.

About this clone: This sequence may be a read error, since a much larger clone differs from it by one base. The same CDR3 is also encoded by other DNA sequences in this sample. The chain combines TRBV4-1 with TRBJ2-5; TRBD1 might be the D (5 bases). V lost 1 base and J lost 4, with 7 bases in between. This CDR3 has 13 amino acids. Germline values: CDR1 MGHRA, CDR2 YSYEKL. CDR3 sequence (DNA): TGCGCCAGCAGCCAAGGGGGCATAGAGACCCAGTACTTC. The encoded protein is CASSQGGIETQYF.

The gene calls are TRBV6-6 and TRBJ2-1; 11 bases map to TRBD2. The CDR3 is 15 amino acids. After removal of 2 bases from V and 7 bases from J, the junction contained 4 bases not matched to a gene. Per the germline V gene, CDR1 is MNHNY and CDR2 is SVGAGI (reference sequence). The CDR3 nucleotides are TGTGCCAGCAGTTACCTAGCGGGAGGTGGGAATGAGCAGTTCTTC. Encoded protein: CASSYLAGGGNEQFF.

The rearrangement joins TRBV5-6 to TRBJ2-3; 9 bases align to TRBD1. The CDR3 spans 16 residues. Germline lookup yields CDR1 SGHDT and CDR2 YYEEEE. J lost 2 bases, V lost 2 bases, and 6 bases had no gene match. CDR3 region: CASSFTTGGLTDTQYF. Written as DNA, the CDR3 is TGTGCCAGCAGCTTTACCACAGGGGGCCTCACAGATACGCAGTATTTT.

This clone is labeled as medium-sized. The rearrangement joins TRBV11-2 to TRBJ1-2; the match to TRBD1 covers 8 bases. V was clipped by 4 bases and J by 3 bases; unmatched bases: 7. The length of the CDR3 is 15 residues. Germline V gene data show CDR1 as SGHAT and CDR2 as FQNNGV. The CDR3 DNA reads TGTGCCAGCAGCTCCGGCGGACAGGGCCACTATGGCTACACCTTC. Protein sequence: CASSSGGQGHYGYTF. Variable domain in full (rest from reference TRBV11-2 and TRBJ1-2): EAGVAQSPRYKIIEKRQSVAFWCNPISGHATLYWYQQILGQGPKLLIQFQNNGVVDDSQLPKDRFSAERLKGVDSTLKIQPAKLEDSAVYLCASSSGGQGHYGYTFGSGTRLTVV.

This CDR3 is CASSIAGGTEAFF. The CDR3 DNA reads TGTGCCAGTAGTATAGCGGGAGGGACTGAAGCTTTCTTT. The chain carries TRBV19 and TRBJ1-1; D not certain. CDR1 and CDR2 (germline): LNHDA, SQIVND (reference sequence). V lost 1 base to trimming and J lost 5 bases, with 8 bases between them. The CDR3 loop spans 13 amino acids.

The J gene is TRBJ2-3, the V gene TRBV2, with 12 bases fitting TRBD2. V shed 2 bases and J 4 bases; nucleotides not matched to a gene: 13. The CDR3 totals 19 residues. Germline lookup yields CDR1 SNHLY and CDR2 FYNNEI. The CDR3 spells CASSEFSLTSGRLPDTQYF. In DNA, the CDR3 is TGTGCCAGCAGTGAATTTTCCTTGACTAGCGGGAGATTACCAGATACGCAGTATTTT.